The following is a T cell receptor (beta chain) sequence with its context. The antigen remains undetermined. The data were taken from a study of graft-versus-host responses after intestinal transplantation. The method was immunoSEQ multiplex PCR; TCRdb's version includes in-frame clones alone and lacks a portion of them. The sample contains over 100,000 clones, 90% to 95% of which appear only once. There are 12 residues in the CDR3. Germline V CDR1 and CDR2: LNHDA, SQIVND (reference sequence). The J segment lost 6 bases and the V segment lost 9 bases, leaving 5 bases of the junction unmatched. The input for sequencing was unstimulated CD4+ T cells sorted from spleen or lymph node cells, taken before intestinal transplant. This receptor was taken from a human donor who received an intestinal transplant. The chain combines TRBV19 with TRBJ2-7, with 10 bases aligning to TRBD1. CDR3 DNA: TGTGCCAGCTCCGGGACAGGGGCCGAGCAGTACTTC. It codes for CASSGTGAEQYF. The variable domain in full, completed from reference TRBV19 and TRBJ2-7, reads DGGITQSPKYLFRKEGQNVTLSCEQNLNHDAMYWYRQDPGQGLRLIYYSQIVNDFQKGDIAEGYSVSREKKESFPLTVTSAQKNPTAFYLCASSGTGAEQYFGPGTRLTVT.